The clone carrying this TCR beta chain turned up a few times. Its matching antigen is unknown. The record originates from a study of blood T cells in healthy people across ages. Study-level findings and limits: In these data, TCR beta diversity tracked strongly with naive T cell percentage. Per million T cells, TCR beta diversity dropped roughly linearly as age increased.

A minimum of 6 micrograms of total RNA was extracted per sample. Germline V gene data show CDR1 as SQVTM and CDR2 as ANQGSEA. The CDR3 runs 13 residues. Trimming stripped 6 bases from V and 3 bases from J, with 14 bases between. Alongside a J-beta primer mix, a sample-barcoded 5' primer served in a second PCR lasting about 6 to 12 cycles. Each CDR3 protein gets one entry after TCRdb re-called the 5' RACE reads with MiXCR. This sample has more than 900,000 distinct CDR3 sequences, with roughly a quarter found just once. The sample was also linked to a second study, of T cells of mothers and their children. That source adds: Added by the second PCR's M1S primer were sample barcodes and 2-4 random nucleotides.

The clonotype originates from a girl aged 2-10 years in good health. This rearrangement joins TRBV29-1 to TRBJ1-1, with D perhaps TRBD1 (5 bases). Sequenced: blood. The CDR3 region is CSVKQERDTEAFF. In nucleotides, the CDR3 is TGCAGCGTAAAACAGGAGAGGGACACTGAAGCTTTCTTT.